A selection of T cell receptor beta chains follows, all from one sample in a study of shared clonotypes between healthy human individuals. Sequencing was performed with immunoSEQ multiplex PCR; in TCRdb, only in-frame clones are kept and a portion is missing. The sample contains some 320,000 clones, around 86% of which appear only once. Sequences were obtained from memory CD8+ T cells sorted from blood. Every receptor here comes from a man aged 18 to 29 in good health. The CDR3 runs from the conserved cysteine through the conserved F or W.

V gene | CDR3 protein
TRBV7-9 | CASTYTDTQYF
TRBV5-4 | CASSRDRNQPQHF
TRBV7-9 | CASSQTGREFF
TRBV2 | CASSEGGGRGQPQHF
TRBV27 | CASSLGGDRIGYGYTF
TRBV5-6 | CASSSRLIYYEQYF
TRBV15 | CATSTGQPGLVIQYF
TRBV4-1 | CASSQRTGGRYEQYF
TRBV23-1 | CASVTQGDTQYF
TRBV2 | CASSELTGSNYGYTF